The T cell receptor (beta chain) under discussion was sequenced for a study of shared clonotypes between healthy human individuals. Study overall: A donor's plate count was three for CD4 naive and three for CD4 memory; CD8 naive had two and CD8 memory one. Whole-study results and caveats: Across subsets, estimated richness was generally greater for naive than for memory populations.

Naive CD8 cells lacked CD45RO and underwent positive selection for CCR7, leaving out terminally differentiated effector memory CD45RA+ cells. CDR1 is SEHNR and CDR2 is FQNEAQ in the germline V gene (reference sequence). The CDR3 has 10 residues. V was clipped by 10 bases and J by 8 bases, with 11 bases between them. Points on this clone: Its specificity is not known.

The authors distributed each subset's genomic DNA evenly over several immunoSEQ plates. TCRdb's table, derived via immunoSEQ multiplex PCR, lists solely in-frame clones and lacks some. Among about 800,000 clones listed, approximately 96% were seen once. This TCR came from a man aged 25 to 40 in good health. Material: naive CD8+ T cells sorted from blood. The gene calls are TRBV7-9 and TRBJ2-5; no firm D call. This CDR3 reads CATEDGTQYF. CDR3 DNA sequence: TGTGCCACCGAGGATGGCACCCAGTACTTC.